What follows is one T cell receptor beta chain and its context. This clonotype was counted many times. This receptor's antigen is unknown. The record has no base qualities; no much larger clone is one base away. This sample is drawn from a study of T cells after yellow fever vaccination (dated by TCRdb to between 2018 and 2020). Background on the whole study: The SMART-Seq v4 Ultra Low Input RNA kit was used to prepare libraries from fractions with low cell numbers. Blood samples were taken at several timepoints before and after primary and secondary immunization, and bulk PBMC replicates and cell subsets were isolated. To track T-cell clones before and after primary and booster YFV17D yellow fever vaccination, bulk TCR alpha and beta repertoires were sequenced longitudinally. The cohort comprised two healthy male donors, one aged 18 to 30 and one aged 30 to 40 years.

CDR1 and CDR2 are read off the germline V gene as SNHLY and FYNNEI. Reading from cysteine to phenylalanine, the CDR3 counts 14 amino acids. This entry keeps only the CDR3 DNA: 42 bases, framed from base 1. A distance of 11 bases separates the germline ends of V and J, which lose 6 bases and 3 bases respectively. Read against the paper, the sample's treatment or condition label means: live attenuated yellow fever vaccine strain. At every blood-draw timepoint, two biological replicates of bulk PBMCs were collected. A standard Ficoll-Paque protocol was used to isolate PBMCs from peripheral blood. TriZol was used to extract RNA from bulk PBMCs, from CD4 and CD8 fractions, and from dextramer-positive and dextramer-negative fractions. TCR cDNA was made using 5'RACE template switching, a step that added a universal primer site and unique molecular identifiers. cDNA synthesis was primed from both the TCR alpha and TCR beta constant segments. Library amplification used two PCR steps, and the second PCR step added sample barcodes and sequencing adapters. Sequencing of libraries was done on Illumina HiSeq 2500 (2x100 bp) or NovaSeq (2x150 bp). In the authors' own workflow: Demultiplexing of reads and collapsing into UMI consensus sequences were performed with MIGEC, and V(D)J alignment was carried out with MiXCR. Clonotypes responding to the vaccine were identified with edgeR on replicate PBMC samples, with the criteria of FDR below 0.01 and a log2 fold change above 5 up to day 15. Each bulk clonotype was labeled CD4 or CD8 based on which sequenced repertoire, CD4 or CD8, contained the clonotype at higher abundance. TCRdb trimmed the raw reads at Q25, called clones with MiXCR and kept productive beta chains. Every distinct CDR3 protein forms one entry, paired with its most common genes and DNA. The V and J calls reflect TCRdb's pipeline rather than the authors' work. This sample has approximately 300,000 distinct CDR3 sequences in its table, and around 6.8% of those were observed once. Clones ranked in the top ten supply 15% to 20% of the sample.

Summary of the overall study and its limitations: Most clones expanded after primary vaccination (almost 98% of CD4 and 88% of CD8) were re-detected after the booster, suggesting that broad memory maintenance occurred. Because only a couple of donors were included in the study, the extent to which the findings can be generalized is limited. Computational filtering was required because FACS-sorted repertoires could contain abundant contaminating clonotypes from the bulk population. The secondary T-cell response was weaker than the primary response but faster, peaking on day 5 instead of day 15. A small fraction of clonotypes appeared in both the CD4 and CD8 compartments, likely as a result of convergent recombination.

The receptor's source is a man aged 18-30 years who received the YFV17D yellow fever vaccine. This chain joins TRBV2 to TRBJ2-2; tentative D gene TRBD1, with 6 bases matching. The material sequenced was PBMCs, taken approximately 47 days after the first yellow fever vaccination. The bases are TGTGCCAGCAGCCAGGGGTACGACACCGGGGAGCTGTTTTTT. Its amino acids are CASSQGYDTGELFF.